This T cell receptor beta chain was identified in a study of blood T cell repertoires in COVID-19 (dated by TCRdb to 2020 to 2021). At the level of the whole study: The collaborator samples originated in the United States, Italy and Spain and spanned the acute and convalescent phases of COVID-19. Sample metadata almost always included a de-identified subject ID, COVID-19 status, age in years and sex. The samples were drawn from the first 160 participants of the ongoing ImmuneRACE study and from 1,254 subjects provided by 6 global collaborators. The repertoires were made available in a free public database intended to serve as a resource for research on the immune response to SARS-CoV-2. The material from the prospective study consisted of cDNA or gDNA derived from T cells, B-cell-depleted T cells, or PBMCs. The dataset comprised deeply sampled blood TCRbeta repertoires from subjects exposed to, actively infected with, or recovered from COVID-19. Where HLA class I and class II types were available, the types were taken from metadata supplied by the sample provider, not from assay-based typing. Here is what the overall study found, with its caveats: The amount of clinical and demographic metadata varied by source and participant and was provided uncurated.

Of note for this clone: Its target antigen remains unknown. No much larger clonotype is one base removed from it; base qualities were not supplied.

The CDR3 covers 14 residues, taking in both the cysteine and the phenylalanine. The kept DNA is CDR3 alone, 42 bases in frame from the first base. The germline V gene (reference sequence) specifies LGHDT as CDR1 and YNNKEL as CDR2. Trimming takes 0 bases from V and 9 bases from J, and the germline ends sit 13 bases apart. The immunoSEQ Assay, a bias-controlled multiplex PCR, was used to amplify TCRbeta CDR3 regions from genomic DNA. The authors' pipeline ran thus. The number of nucleated cells in each sample was estimated by amplification of reference gene primers within the assay. To quantify the absolute abundance of each unique TCRbeta CDR3 rearrangement, sequence reads were collapsed and filtered. For each sample, productive Simpson clonality was calculated by taking the square root of Simpson's diversity index across productive rearrangements. The immuneACCESS repertoire file appears here via TCRdb, limited to in-frame rearrangements. These files lack a portion of the clones; in checked studies, under half of the deficit traces to unresolved V genes, and the cause of the others is not known. From that table come the V and J calls and clone size; the DNA was used to work out D and trimming. This sample has about 120,000 clones in its table, and about 78% of those were observed once. Approximately 2.4% of the sample is taken by the ten largest.

The collaborating institutions used their own protocols to collect whole blood in K2EDTA tubes. For TCRbeta analysis, collaborators shipped samples as frozen whole blood, isolated PBMCs, or DNA extracted from either of those sample types. Sequenced sample: peripheral blood. The V and J genes are TRBV3-1 (or the pseudogene TRBV3-2) and TRBJ2-3; a tentative D match to TRBD2 spans 5 bases. This clonotype originated in a man in his 70s with acute or convalescent COVID-19. This receptor has the CDR3 CASSQEDSRFTQYF. The nucleotide sequence is given as TGTGCCAGCAGCCAAGAGGACTCTCGGTTCACGCAGTATTTT.